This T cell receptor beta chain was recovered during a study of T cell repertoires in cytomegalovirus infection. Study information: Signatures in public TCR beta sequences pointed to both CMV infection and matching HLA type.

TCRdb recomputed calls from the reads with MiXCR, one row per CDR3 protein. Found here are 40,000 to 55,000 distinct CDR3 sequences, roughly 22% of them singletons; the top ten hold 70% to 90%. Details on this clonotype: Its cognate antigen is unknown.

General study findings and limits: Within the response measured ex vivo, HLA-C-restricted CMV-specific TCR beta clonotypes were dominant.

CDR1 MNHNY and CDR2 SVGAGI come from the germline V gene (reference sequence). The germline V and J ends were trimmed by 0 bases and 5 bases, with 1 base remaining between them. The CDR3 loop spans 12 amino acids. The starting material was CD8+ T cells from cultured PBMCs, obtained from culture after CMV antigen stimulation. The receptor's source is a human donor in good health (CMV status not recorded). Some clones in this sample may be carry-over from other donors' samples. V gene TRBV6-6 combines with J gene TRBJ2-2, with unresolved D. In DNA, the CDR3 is TGTGCCAGCAGTTACTCGACCGGGGAGCTGTTTTTT. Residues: CASSYSTGELFF.